The 4 T cell receptor beta chains reported below all come from one sample, sequenced in a study of blood T cell repertoires in COVID-19. Method: immunoSEQ multiplex PCR; TCRdb's copy keeps in-frame clones and lacks some. This sample has just under 85,000 clones, with around four fifths found just once. The sample was peripheral blood. The receptors shown here come from a woman aged 60-70 years with acute or convalescent COVID-19.

The V and J genes are TRBV5-1 and TRBJ2-5; D perhaps matches TRBD1 (6 bases). V lost 6 bases, J lost 2 bases, and 14 bases lay in between. In germline, CDR1 is SGHRS, CDR2 YFSETQ. There are 14 residues in the CDR3. The CDR3 sequence is CASTLFGQQETQYF. As DNA, the CDR3 is TGCGCCAGCACCCTGTTCGGACAGCAAGAGACCCAGTACTTC.

The rearrangement links TRBV30 to TRBJ2-7; 9 nucleotides line up with TRBD2. Per germline, CDR1 GTSNPN and CDR2 SVGIG (reference sequence). The CDR3 extends over 14 amino acids. V shed 4 bases, J shed 2 bases, and the junction held 6 bases outside the gene matches. CDR3 sequence: CAWTSSGGTYEQYF. The CDR3 DNA is TGTGCCTGGACTAGTAGCGGGGGTACCTACGAGCAGTACTTC.

This rearrangement joins TRBV28 to TRBJ1-1, with D hard to call. Germline assignment: CDR1 MDHEN and CDR2 SYDVKM. Trimming left V 2 bases short and J 6 bases short, with 4 bases between. The CDR3 length is 11 residues. In DNA, the CDR3 is TGTGCCAGCAGTTTAGGAGCTGAAGCTTTCTTT. Translating it yields CASSLGAEAFF. Variable domain in full (rest from reference TRBV28 and TRBJ1-1): DVKVTQSSRYLVKRTGEKVFLECVQDMDHENMFWYRQDPGLGLRLIYFSYDVKMKEKGDIPEGYSVSREKKERFSLILESASTNQTSMYLCASSLGAEAFFGQGTRLTVV.

The chain uses TRBV2 and TRBJ2-7; weak D call: TRBD2 (9 bases). The length of the CDR3 is 17 residues. From germline, CDR1 is SNHLY and CDR2 FYNNEI. V gave up 5 bases and J gave up 0 bases, with 20 bases separating them. The CDR3 nucleotides read TGTGCCAGCAGTATGGACAGGGCACTAGCGGGCTCCTACGAGCAGTACTTC. Translation: CASSMDRALAGSYEQYF. The full variable domain, completed using reference TRBV2 and TRBJ2-7, is EPEVTQTPSHQVTQMGQEVILRCVPISNHLYFYWYRQILGQKVEFLVSFYNNEISEKSEIFDDQFSVERPDGSNFTLKIRSTKLEDSAMYFCASSMDRALAGSYEQYFGPGTRLTVT.